This T cell receptor (beta chain) came from a study of blood T cell repertoires in COVID-19. Study details: There were acute and convalescent COVID-19 samples, and they came from the United States, Italy and Spain. T cells, B-cell-depleted T cells, or PBMCs supplied cDNA or gDNA.

Authors' analysis steps: It was from reference gene primer amplification that nucleated cell counts were estimated. Assay used: immunoSEQ multiplex PCR; TCRdb lists only in-frame clones, some missing. That table supplies the V and J calls and clone size; D and trimming were determined from the DNA. The repertoire holds approximately 130,000 clones, with approximately 84% as singletons. Germline lookup yields CDR1 KGHSH and CDR2 LQKENI. The CDR3 runs 14 residues. Trimming cost V 3 bases and J 3 bases, with 12 bases left between them. The V gene is TRBV18, the J gene TRBJ2-7; tentatively, D is TRBD1 (6 bases). This TCR came from a woman aged 45-59 years who had recovered from COVID-19. Sequencing was performed on peripheral blood. The CDR3 nucleotides are TGTGCCAGCTCACCGGTAGGACAGAGCTACGAGCAGTACTTC. Protein product: CASSPVGQSYEQYF.